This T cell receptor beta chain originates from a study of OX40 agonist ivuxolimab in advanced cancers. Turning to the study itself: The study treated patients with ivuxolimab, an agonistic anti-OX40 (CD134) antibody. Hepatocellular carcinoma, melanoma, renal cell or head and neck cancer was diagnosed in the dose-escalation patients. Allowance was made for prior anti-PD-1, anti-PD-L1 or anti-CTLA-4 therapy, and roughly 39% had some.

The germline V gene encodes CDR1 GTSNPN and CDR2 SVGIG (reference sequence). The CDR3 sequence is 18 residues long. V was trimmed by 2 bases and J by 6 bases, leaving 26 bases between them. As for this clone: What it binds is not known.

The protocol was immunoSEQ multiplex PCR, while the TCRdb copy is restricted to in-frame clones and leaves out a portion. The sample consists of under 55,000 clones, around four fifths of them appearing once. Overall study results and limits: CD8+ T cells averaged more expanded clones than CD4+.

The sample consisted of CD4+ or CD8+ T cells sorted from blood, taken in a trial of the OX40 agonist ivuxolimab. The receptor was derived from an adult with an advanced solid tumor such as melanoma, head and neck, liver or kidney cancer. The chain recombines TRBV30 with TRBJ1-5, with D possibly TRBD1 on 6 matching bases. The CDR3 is CAWSSSMGQLEWGQPQHF. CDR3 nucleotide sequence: TGTGCCTGGAGTTCATCCATGGGACAACTCGAATGGGGTCAGCCCCAGCATTTT.